This TCR beta chain was obtained from a study of T cell responses to AZD1222 COVID-19 vaccine (TCRdb year 2021). For context, the study as a whole: Because spike-specific TCR depth and breadth did not differ between the two schedules, AZD1222 recipients who got a second dose at roughly 4 weeks were pooled with those who got a second dose at roughly 12 weeks. A total of about 230 trial participants underwent TCR sequencing, of whom approximately 210 received two doses of AZD1222 and approximately 25 received two doses of the MenACWY control vaccine. Trial participants were enrolled by age into subgroups of 18-55, 56-69 and 70-plus years, and roughly 160, 29 and 62 TCR-sequenced participants, respectively, were included in these subgroups.

Of note for this clone: Its antigen specificity is not known. No quality values exist for individual bases; no much larger clone is one base distant.

The CDR3 regions of human TCRbeta chains were subjected to immunosequencing. On the authors' methods: Repertoire TCRs were checked for matches against a reference library of SARS-CoV-2-specific TCRs that had been generated using the MIRA antigen-specificity platform. Breadth meant the fraction of unique TCRs that were SARS-CoV-2-associated, whereas depth meant the fraction of total T cells that were SARS-CoV-2-associated. Using the MIRA data, each spike-specific TCR was mapped to the spike region that the TCR reacts to and placed in a CD4 or CD8 class. Log10-transformed breadth and depth values were compared by one-way ANOVA with Sidak's multiple comparisons tests. The clones in this table, taken by TCRdb from immuneACCESS, are in-frame only. Not every clone is retained; where verified, under half of the shortfall comes from an unresolved V gene, and the cause of the rest is unknown. From that table come the V and J calls and clone size; the DNA was used to work out D and trimming. The sample table lists 75,000 to 100,000 clones, around 89% of them with a count of one. The ten largest clones take up approximately 7% of the sample.

The germline V gene supplies CDR1 SGHTA and CDR2 FQGTGA. The V and J ends are trimmed by 3 bases and 3 bases, leaving 3 bases between them. Including cysteine and phenylalanine, the CDR3 has 13 amino acids. The read is trimmed to its CDR3 DNA, 39 bases read in frame from base 1. The time point label, read with the paper, signifies: baseline before first vaccination. Samples from vaccinated people were obtained from the UK trials COV001 and COV002, which included a single-blind randomized controlled phase 2/3 trial of AZD1222 (ChAdOx1 nCoV-19) in healthy adults. For TCRbeta chain sequencing, PBMC samples from trial participants were taken at day 0 and at day 28 after the second dose. The full study reports these points: Nearly half of unique spike-specific TCRs reportedly recognized epitopes outside regions mutated in the B.1.351 and B.1.1.7 variants. CD4 TCRs associated with the vaccine covered the entire spike protein, and the dominant responses were in regions 160-218 and 743-854. After two AZD1222 doses, spike-specific TCR breadth and depth were significantly higher than at day 0 and than in MenACWY recipients. In the small 56-69-year group, the increase in depth fell short of significance, most likely because of low power. Conclusions about previously exposed vaccinees are limited, since just five or six AZD1222 recipients were seropositive for SARS-CoV-2 at baseline. Because no day 14 peak-response samples were available, repertoires were characterized only after the peak T cell response. Participants were mostly white British and included more females than males, and it was suggested by the authors that clonal diversity may have been underestimated.

The V and J genes are TRBV7-3 and TRBJ2-6, with an unclear D gene assignment. The sequence came from an adult in good health. The source material was peripheral blood, sampled on day 0 of AZD1222 vaccination. The DNA sequence follows: TGTGCCAGCAGCTTTTATGGGGCCAACGTCCTGACTTTC. Its coded protein is CASSFYGANVLTF.